The 15 T cell receptor beta chains presented below share a single source sample, sequenced in a study of blood T cell repertoires in COVID-19. Assay: immunoSEQ multiplex PCR; the TCRdb copy retains only in-frame clones and omits some. The sample includes some 290,000 clones, around 89% seen only once; the top ten take roughly 1%. Source material: peripheral blood. These TCRs come from a woman between 35 and 50 years old with COVID-19, enrolled during active disease.

The chain joins TRBV27 to TRBJ1-1; tentatively, D is TRBD1 (5 bases). CDR3 length: 14 residues. The V end was cut by 2 bases, the J end by 4 bases, with 11 bases between. Germline V gene data show CDR1 as MNHEY and CDR2 as SMNVEV (reference sequence). CDR3 sequence (DNA): TGTGCCAGCAGTTTAGGGTCAAGGGGCACTGAAGCTTTCTTT. Translated, it gives CASSLGSRGTEAFF.

The sample holds a few counts of this clone. The chain links TRBV5-1 to TRBJ2-7; TRBD2 matches at 8 bases. The CDR3 has 15 amino acids. Trimming cost V 4 bases and J 7 bases; bases outside gene matches: 13. The germline V gene has CDR1 SGHRS and CDR2 YFSETQ. CDR3 nucleotides: TGCGCCAGCAGCCCTCTCGGTAGCGGGGAAAGGGAGCAGTACTTC. Translating it yields CASSPLGSGEREQYF. The variable domain in full, with the rest retrieved from reference TRBV5-1 and TRBJ2-7, is KAGVTQTPRYLIKTRGQQVTLSCSPISGHRSVSWYQQTPGQGLQFLFEYFSETQRNKGNFPGRFSGRQFSNSRSEMNVSTLELGDSALYLCASSPLGSGEREQYFGPGTRLTVT.

The chain has TRBV6-5 and TRBJ2-7; 12 bases line up with TRBD2. The CDR3 covers 15 residues. Germline V gene lookup returns CDR1 MNHEY and CDR2 SVGAGI. The J segment lost 1 base and the V segment lost 2 bases, leaving 0 bases of the junction unmatched. CDR3 protein: CASSYGTSGSYEQYF. CDR3 nucleotide sequence: TGTGCCAGCAGTTACGGGACTAGCGGGTCCTACGAGCAGTACTTC.

The rearrangement links TRBV7-3 to TRBJ2-2; D unclear. The CDR3 is made up of 15 amino acids. Trimming removed 0 bases at V and 0 bases at J, with 5 bases between. Germline CDR1 is SGHTA and CDR2 is FQGTGA. The CDR3 here is CASSLTRANTGELFF. In nucleotides, the CDR3 is TGTGCCAGCAGCTTAACACGGGCGAACACCGGGGAGCTGTTTTTT. Complete variable domain (other parts from reference TRBV7-3 and TRBJ2-2): GAGVSQTPSNKVTEKGKYVELRCDPISGHTALYWYRQSLGQGPEFLIYFQGTGAADDSGLPNDRFFAVRPEGSVSTLKIQRTERGDSAVYLCASSLTRANTGELFFGEGSRLTVL.

This chain uses TRBV12-3 or TRBV12-4 with TRBJ2-7; D might be TRBD1 (6 bases). The V gene lost 5 bases and the J gene lost 12 bases, with 14 bases spanning the gap. This CDR3 contains 11 residues. CDR3: CASSTGPLRYF. CDR3 nucleotide sequence: TGTGCCAGCAGTACAGGGCCCCTGAGGTACTTC.

A single count supports this clone. The CDR3 sequence is CASSLSKVTAFYGYTF. The CDR3 DNA sequence: TGTGCCAGCAGCCTATCAAAGGTAACAGCCTTCTATGGCTACACCTTC. V usage is TRBV4-2 and J usage is TRBJ1-2; D not certain. Germline assignment: CDR1 LGHNA and CDR2 YNFKEQ. Trimming left V 4 bases short and J 4 bases short, with 19 bases between. This CDR3 has 16 amino acids.

This chain links TRBV21-1 with TRBJ1-5; the table gives TRBD1 as D, unverified against the DNA. TRBV21-1 counts as a pseudogene. The CDR3 runs 14 residues. The CDR3 spells CASSIVGCNQPQHF. CDR3 coding DNA: TGTGCCAGCAGCATAGTGGGCTGCAATCAGCCCCAGCATTTT.

In regard to this clone: Compared with germline, one end of the junction differs, possibly owing to a read error. The chain couples TRBV3-1 (or the pseudogene TRBV3-2) to TRBJ1-1; D not resolved. Germline CDR1 LGHDT, CDR2 YNNKEL (reference sequence). CDR3 length: 14 residues. The CDR3 protein is CASNQPPGNTEAFF. The DNA of the CDR3 is TGTGCCAGCAACCAACCCCCCGGGAACACTGAAGCTTTCTTT.

This chain connects TRBV7-9 to TRBJ2-7; perhaps TRBD1 as D (6 bases). This CDR3 has 15 residues. V was trimmed by 5 bases and J by 1 base, leaving 15 bases between them. Germline V gene data show CDR1 as SEHNR and CDR2 as FQNEAQ (reference sequence). The CDR3: CASSAPRGGSYEQYF. As DNA, the CDR3 is TGTGCCAGCAGCGCCCCCAGGGGCGGGTCCTACGAGCAGTACTTC.

This clone has a single count. The chain combines TRBV27 with TRBJ2-5; TRBD1 might be the D (6 bases). Per germline, CDR1 MNHEY and CDR2 SMNVEV (reference sequence). The CDR3 contains 16 residues. V gave up 2 bases and J gave up 5 bases, with 18 bases separating them. The chain's CDR3 is CASSLGLGGEAETQYF. CDR3 coding DNA: TGTGCCAGCAGTTTAGGCTTAGGGGGAGAGGCGGAGACCCAGTACTTC.

The genes are TRBV4-3 and TRBJ1-2, with D tentatively TRBD1 (5 bases). With 0 bases removed from V and 0 bases from J, the gap between germline ends came to 11 bases. The length of the CDR3 is 16 residues. The V gene's germline CDR1 is LGHNA and CDR2 YSLEER. CDR3 region: CASSQDRAGTNYGYTF. The DNA of the CDR3 is TGCGCCAGCAGCCAAGATAGAGCAGGGACTAACTATGGCTACACCTTC.

The V gene is TRBV7-9, the J gene TRBJ1-6; 11 bases fit TRBD1. The germline CDR1 and CDR2 sequences are SEHNR and FQNEAQ (reference sequence). After removal of 2 bases from V and 8 bases from J, the junction contained 2 bases not matched to a gene. This CDR3 is 15 amino acids long. The CDR3 DNA reads TGTGCCAGCAGCTTACCGGGACAGGGGGATTCACCCCTCCACTTT. Encoded protein: CASSLPGQGDSPLHF.

The chain employs TRBV18 and TRBJ2-2; the match to TRBD1 covers 7 bases. The CDR3 extends over 17 amino acids. The germline CDR1 and CDR2 sequences are KGHSH and LQKENI. With V trimmed by 1 base and J by 5 bases, 10 bases remained unmatched. CDR3 protein: CASSPRLEQGWTGELFF. CDR3 coding DNA: TGTGCCAGCTCACCACGCTTGGAACAGGGGTGGACCGGGGAGCTGTTTTTT.

This rearrangement joins TRBV5-1 to TRBJ1-1, with D perhaps TRBD1 (6 bases). The V end lost 2 bases, the J end lost 4 bases, and 9 bases lay between the germline ends. This CDR3 comprises 13 residues. Germline-derived CDR1 and CDR2 are SGHRS and YFSETQ. The CDR3 coding sequence is TGCGCCAGCAGCTTAGCGGGGGCCACTGAAGCTTTCTTT. Residues: CASSLAGATEAFF. Drawing the rest from reference TRBV5-1 and TRBJ1-1, the complete variable domain is KAGVTQTPRYLIKTRGQQVTLSCSPISGHRSVSWYQQTPGQGLQFLFEYFSETQRNKGNFPGRFSGRQFSNSRSEMNVSTLELGDSALYLCASSLAGATEAFFGQGTRLTVV.

The chain couples TRBV2 to TRBJ2-7, with D perhaps TRBD2 (7 bases). CDR1 and CDR2 (germline): SNHLY, FYNNEI. V was clipped by 4 bases and J by 5 bases, with 18 bases between them. The CDR3 consists of 15 residues. As DNA, the CDR3 is TGTGCCAGCAGTGTCAGACGGGGGGCGCCCGACGAGCAGTACTTC. Protein: CASSVRRGAPDEQYF.